The clone carrying this T cell receptor beta chain was detected once. This sample is drawn from a study of a mutant IDH1 vaccine in newly diagnosed glioma. Libraries were prepared by immunoSEQ multiplex PCR; TCRdb keeps only in-frame clonotypes and omits some of them. Among about 36,000 clones listed, roughly 92% were seen once. Trimming pared 7 bases from V and 11 bases from J, leaving 20 bases between. Germline V gene sequence: CDR1 SNHLY, CDR2 FYNNEI. The CDR3 consists of 13 residues. As for time point: baseline, week 1 (first vaccination visit). As for treatment: pre-vaccination baseline after standard-of-care therapy.

V gene TRBV2 combines with J gene TRBJ1-1, with a possible D match to TRBD1 (5 bases). The source was PBMCs, collected from a glioma patient treated with radiotherapy, temozolomide or both. The sequence derives from a man aged 18 to 29 with glioma. The CDR3 DNA reads as TGTGCCAGCATTCGGGACTCCCCTGGGAGCGCTTTCTTT. It translates to CASIRDSPGSAFF.